These 13 T cell receptor beta chains originate from one sample sequenced in a study of blood T cell repertoires in COVID-19. Sequencing was performed with immunoSEQ multiplex PCR; in TCRdb, only in-frame clones are kept and a portion is missing. The table includes under 250,000 clones, around 84% detected once. Sequenced sample: peripheral blood. Receptor source: a woman aged 40-49 years who had recovered from COVID-19.

The chain links TRBV5-1 to TRBJ2-3; 12 nucleotides match TRBD2. V lost 0 bases, J lost 0 bases, and 5 bases stayed unmatched. The length of the CDR3 is 18 residues. The germline V gene has CDR1 SGHRS and CDR2 YFSETQ. The CDR3 DNA sequence: TGCGCCAGCAGCTTGGGACTAGCGGGGGCGAAAAGCACAGATACGCAGTATTTT. Residues: CASSLGLAGAKSTDTQYF.

The rearrangement uses TRBV5-1 and TRBJ1-4; TRBD1 matches 9 bases. The CDR3 sequence is 14 residues long. The ends lost 6 bases at V and 2 bases at J; junction bases unmatched: 2. CDR1 is SGHRS, CDR2 YFSETQ, per germline. The CDR3 bases are TGCGCCAGCAACACAGGGGGCACTAATGAAAAACTGTTTTTT. It specifies CASNTGGTNEKLFF.

A note on this clone: One end of the junction varies from germline; a read error may be responsible. The chain couples TRBV5-4 to TRBJ1-2, with a weak D call TRBD1 (5 bases). The CDR3 has 13 amino acids. Germline values: CDR1 SGHNT, CDR2 YYREEE (reference sequence). The CDR3 sequence: CASSSRQMGLSVF. The CDR3, as DNA: TGTGCCAGCAGCTCCCGACAGATGGGGCTATCGGTCTTC.

The V and J genes are TRBV7-2 and TRBJ1-1, with 9 bases lining up with TRBD1. The CDR3 loop spans 16 amino acids. Germline-derived CDR1 and CDR2 are SGHTA and FQGNSA. V shed 1 base and J 5 bases; nucleotides not matched to a gene: 8. As DNA, the CDR3 is TGTGCCAGCAGCTTAGTCGGGACAGGGACGGGAACTGAAGCTTTCTTT. Protein product: CASSLVGTGTGTEAFF. The complete variable domain, with remaining parts taken from reference TRBV7-2 and TRBJ1-1, reads GAGVSQSPSNKVTEKGKDVELRCDPISGHTALYWYRQSLGQGLEFLIYFQGNSAPDKSGLPSDRFSAERTGGSVSTLTIQRTQQEDSAVYLCASSLVGTGTGTEAFFGQGTRLTVV.

The chain couples TRBV30 to TRBJ1-1; D possibly corresponds to TRBD1 (5 bases). The CDR3 contains 15 residues. V lost 3 bases and J lost 0, with 14 bases in between. Germline V gene data show CDR1 as GTSNPN and CDR2 as SVGIG (reference sequence). CDR3 bases: TGTGCCTGGAGGAGGTGGGGGGAACTGAACACTGAAGCTTTCTTT. It translates to CAWRRWGELNTEAFF.

The V gene is TRBV28, the J gene TRBJ2-4; the match to TRBD2 covers 8 bases. CDR1 and CDR2 from the germline V gene are MDHEN and SYDVKM. The CDR3 runs to 12 residues. J gave up 9 bases and V 7 bases, and 5 bases lay outside the gene matches. The CDR3 sequence is CASTPGGGIQYF. The CDR3 nucleotides read TGTGCCAGCACCCCGGGAGGGGGCATTCAGTACTTC.

The chain couples TRBV6-2 or TRBV6-3 to TRBJ1-1; D gene ambiguous. CDR1 and CDR2 (germline): MNHEY, SVGEGT. The CDR3 is 11 amino acids. Trimming took off 2 bases at V and 12 bases at J, with 10 bases between the two ends. The CDR3 region is CASSYTGLTFF. CDR3 nucleotide sequence: TGTGCCAGCAGTTACACGGGGTTAACTTTCTTT.

This chain uses TRBV5-1 with TRBJ2-1; 10 bases are a match to TRBD2. CDR1 and CDR2 from the germline V gene are SGHRS and YFSETQ. The CDR3 spans 15 residues. V gave up 4 bases and J gave up 7 bases; unmatched junction bases: 8. The DNA of the CDR3 is TGCGCCAGCAGCGTTAAAGCGGGGGGGAATAATGAGCAGTTCTTC. Protein product: CASSVKAGGNNEQFF.

CDR3 residues: CASSLGAGAETQYF. The CDR3 coding sequence is TGTGCCAGCAGCTTAGGGGCAGGGGCAGAGACCCAGTACTTC. The J gene is TRBJ2-5, the V gene TRBV11-3; a weak D match, TRBD1 (6 bases). Germline CDR1 SGHNT, CDR2 YENEEA. V was trimmed by 1 base and J by 4 bases, leaving 10 bases between them. CDR3 size: 14 residues.

CDR3 coding DNA: TGTGCCAGCAGCAATAGGGGGGGATCTGAAGCTTTCTTT. The encoded protein is CASSNRGGSEAFF. The V gene is TRBV5-4, the J gene TRBJ1-1; a weak D match, TRBD1 (6 bases). V was clipped by 4 bases and J by 6 bases, with 13 bases between them. The germline CDR1 and CDR2 sequences are SGHNT and YYREEE (reference sequence). CDR3 length: 13 residues.

The V and J genes are TRBV4-2 and TRBJ1-6; TRBD1 aligns across 11 bases. The junction had 8 bases not matched to a gene; V was cut back by 4 bases and J by 9 bases. The length of the CDR3 is 16 residues. Germline V gives CDR1 LGHNA, CDR2 YNFKEQ. CDR3 residues: CASSPTGTGGTSPLHF. CDR3 sequence (DNA): TGTGCCAGCAGCCCAACCGGGACAGGGGGGACTTCACCCCTCCACTTT.

The V and J genes are TRBV7-9 and TRBJ2-7; the match to TRBD2 covers 7 bases. The V gene end was trimmed by 5 bases and the J gene end by 7 bases; junction bases not matched to a gene: 5. The CDR3 runs to 12 residues. CDR1 is SEHNR and CDR2 is FQNEAQ in the germline V gene (reference sequence). The CDR3 is CASSRDYREQYF. As DNA, the CDR3 is TGTGCCAGCAGCCGGGACTACCGAGAGCAGTACTTC.

The V and J genes are TRBV7-2 and TRBJ1-2; D is unclear. Germline values: CDR1 SGHTA, CDR2 FQGNSA. CDR3 length: 16 residues. With 1 base removed from V and 0 bases from J, the gap between germline ends came to 12 bases. CDR3 region: CASSLDYTFTNYGYTF. For the CDR3, the DNA is TGTGCCAGCAGCTTAGATTACACCTTCACTAACTATGGCTACACCTTC. Based on the CDR3 plus reference TRBV7-2 and TRBJ1-2, the full variable domain is GAGVSQSPSNKVTEKGKDVELRCDPISGHTALYWYRQSLGQGLEFLIYFQGNSAPDKSGLPSDRFSAERTGGSVSTLTIQRTQQEDSAVYLCASSLDYTFTNYGYTFGSGTRLTVV.